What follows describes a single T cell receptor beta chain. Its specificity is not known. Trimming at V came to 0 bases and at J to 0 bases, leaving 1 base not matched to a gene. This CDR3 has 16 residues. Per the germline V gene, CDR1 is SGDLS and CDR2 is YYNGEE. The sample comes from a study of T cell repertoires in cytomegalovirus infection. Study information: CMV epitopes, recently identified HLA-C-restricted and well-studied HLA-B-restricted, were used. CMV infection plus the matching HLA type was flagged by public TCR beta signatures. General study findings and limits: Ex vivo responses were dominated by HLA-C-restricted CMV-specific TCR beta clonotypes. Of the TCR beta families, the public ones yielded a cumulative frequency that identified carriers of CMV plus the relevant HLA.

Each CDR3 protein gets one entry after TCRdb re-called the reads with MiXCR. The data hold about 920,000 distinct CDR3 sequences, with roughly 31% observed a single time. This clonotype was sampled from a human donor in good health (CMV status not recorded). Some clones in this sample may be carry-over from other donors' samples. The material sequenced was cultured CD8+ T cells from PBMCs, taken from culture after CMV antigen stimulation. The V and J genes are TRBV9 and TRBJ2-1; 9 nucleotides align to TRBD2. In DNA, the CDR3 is TGTGCCAGCAGCGTAGATAGCGGGGGCTCCTACAATGAGCAGTTCTTC. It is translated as CASSVDSGGSYNEQFF.